There are many counts of the clone carrying this T cell receptor beta chain. The source of the sample is a study of early T cells in non-severe SARS-CoV-2 infection. Unmatched junction bases numbered 9, after V lost 1 base and J lost 5 bases. This CDR3 contains 17 residues. CDR1 and CDR2 (germline): SGHKS, YYEKEE (reference sequence). In TCRdb, the 5' RACE reads were re-called with MiXCR into one record per CDR3 protein. The repertoire consists of roughly 86,000 distinct CDR3 sequences, with 14% to 15% occurring once and the leading ten covering just under 0.6%. Material for sequencing was whole blood. The clonotype was recovered from an adult who was a healthcare worker with PCR-confirmed SARS-CoV-2 infection or an uninfected control (not recorded which). The chain recombines TRBV5-5 with TRBJ2-6; the match to TRBD1 covers 7 bases. The CDR3 DNA reads TGTGCCAGCAGCTTGAGGGCAGGGGGTAACTGGGCCAACGTCCTGACTTTC. It translates to CASSLRAGGNWANVLTF. Full variable domain (remainder filled in from reference TRBV5-5 and TRBJ2-6): DAGVTQSPTHLIKTRGQQVTLRCSPISGHKSVSWYQQVLGQGPQFIFQYYEKEERGRGNFPDRFSARQFPNYSSELNVNALLLGDSALYLCASSLRAGGNWANVLTFGAGSRLTVL.